Below are 29 T cell receptor beta chains sequenced from a single sample in a study of blood T cell repertoires in COVID-19. Repertoires were generated with immunoSEQ multiplex PCR, while TCRdb's copy carries only in-frame clones and drops some. Among some 110,000 clones, about nine tenths were seen once, and the ten largest hold more than 6%. Sample: peripheral blood. The origin of the receptors is a human donor in a cohort sampled during active COVID-19.

The V gene is TRBV16, the J gene TRBJ1-5; D may be TRBD1 (5 bases). The CDR3 is 17 amino acids. Germline V gene sequence: CDR1 KGHSY, CDR2 FQNENV. Trimming removed 5 bases at V and 3 bases at J, with 20 bases between. CDR3 residues: CASSYLLPQGLNQPQHF. For the CDR3, the DNA is TGTGCCAGCAGCTATCTTCTCCCTCAGGGTCTCAATCAGCCCCAGCATTTT.

The rearrangement links TRBV5-1 to TRBJ2-7, with D perhaps matching TRBD2 (6 bases). Trimming took 0 bases from V and 3 from J, leaving 13 bases between them. Germline CDR1 SGHRS, CDR2 YFSETQ. The CDR3 extends over 15 amino acids. The CDR3 bases are TGCGCCAGCAGCTTGGTGGGGGGTTGGGACTACGAGCAGTACTTC. Translating gives CASSLVGGWDYEQYF.

DNA for the CDR3: TGCGCCAGCATTCCACGGCCTACCGGGTTCAATGAGCAGTTCTTC. Its translation is CASIPRPTGFNEQFF. This rearrangement joins TRBV10-2 to TRBJ2-1; D remains unclear. V was trimmed by 7 bases and J by 6 bases, leaving 19 bases between them. Germline V gene data show CDR1 as WSHSY and CDR2 as SAAADI. CDR3 length: 15 residues.

The chain uses TRBV6-1 and TRBJ2-7; 8 bases agree with TRBD1. CDR3 size: 15 residues. After removal of 0 bases from V and 4 bases from J, the junction contained 5 bases not matched to a gene. CDR1 and CDR2 (germline): MNHNS, SASEGT. In DNA, the CDR3 is TGTGCCAGCAGTGAAGCGCAGGGGGCGCCTTACGAGCAGTACTTC. This translates into CASSEAQGAPYEQYF.

This chain joins TRBV24-1 and TRBJ1-5, with D possibly matching TRBD1 (5 bases). Germline CDR1 reads KGHDR; CDR2 reads SFDVKD. The V gene lost 4 bases and the J gene lost 6 bases, with 9 bases spanning the gap. This CDR3 is built from 13 residues. The CDR3 region has the DNA TGTGCCACCAGTGAAAGGGGTTTTCAGCCCCAGCATTTT. It codes for CATSERGFQPQHF.

The V call is TRBV10-1, the J call TRBJ2-1, with 9 bases that match TRBD2. CDR3 size: 17 residues. Trimming removed 0 bases from V and 9 bases from J; junction bases left unmatched: 12. Germline lookup yields CDR1 WNHNN and CDR2 SYGVQD (reference sequence). The DNA of the CDR3 is TGCGCCAGCAGTGAGTCGAGGGGGGCGGGAGGGCCCGCTGAGCAGTTCTTC. It yields the protein CASSESRGAGGPAEQFF.

A few counts support this clone. This chain connects TRBV5-1 to TRBJ2-3; 8 positions agree with TRBD1. CDR3 length: 17 residues. The trim removed 2 bases at V and 5 bases at J, leaving 13 bases unmatched. The germline CDR1 and CDR2 sequences are SGHRS and YFSETQ. The CDR3 here is CASSFRGTGPTGDTQYF. The CDR3 DNA reads TGCGCCAGCAGCTTTCGAGGGACAGGCCCTACCGGAGATACGCAGTATTTT.

This chain links TRBV6-5 with TRBJ1-5; 7 bases match TRBD1. This CDR3 is built from 15 residues. V dropped 8 bases and J dropped 1; count of bases not matched to a gene: 8. CDR1 is MNHEY and CDR2 is SVGAGI in the germline V gene. CDR3 bases: TGTGCCAGCCAAAGAACGACAGGGAGCAATCAGCCCCAGCATTTT. This codes for CASQRTTGSNQPQHF.

V is TRBV30 and J is TRBJ2-1; D remains unclear. Germline CDR1 is GTSNPN and CDR2 is SVGIG (reference sequence). The ends were cut back, 3 bases at V and 9 bases at J, with 21 bases in the middle. The CDR3 has 15 amino acids. CDR3 DNA: TGTGCCTGGAGACAACGGGTGGCGGATAATGTTGAGCAGTTCTTC. Encoded protein: CAWRQRVADNVEQFF.

The chain recombines TRBV5-1 with TRBJ2-2, with 12 bases fitting TRBD2. Germline V lookup: CDR1 SGHRS, CDR2 YFSETQ. This CDR3 is built from 17 residues. Germline trimming cut 2 bases from V and 6 bases from J; bases unmatched to any gene: 8. The CDR3 DNA is TGCGCCAGCAGCTTTGAGACTAGCGGGAGTAGCCCCGGGGAGCTGTTTTTT. Translated, it gives CASSFETSGSSPGELFF.

The gene calls are TRBV12-3 or TRBV12-4 and TRBJ2-1, with 8 bases fitting TRBD1. V shed 6 bases, J shed 10 bases, and the junction held 2 bases outside the gene matches. The CDR3 is made up of 11 amino acids. CDR3 DNA sequence: TGTGCCAGCAGGCGGACAGGGGAGCAGTTCTTC. Amino acid sequence: CASRRTGEQFF.

V gene TRBV11-3 combines with J gene TRBJ2-7, with D perhaps TRBD2 (6 bases). The CDR3 extends over 13 amino acids. Germline CDR1 is SGHNT and CDR2 is YENEEA. Trimming shortened V by 0 bases and J by 5 bases, and 8 bases separated the two germline ends. CDR3 DNA sequence: TGTGCCAGCAGCTTAGAGGGCGGGGACGAGCAGTACTTC. This translates into CASSLEGGDEQYF.

This clone has a single count. The CDR3 DNA reads as TGTGCCAGCATCCAGGCCGGGGGGCCGGAGACCCAGTACTTC. The encoded protein is CASIQAGGPETQYF. This chain links TRBV7-9 with TRBJ2-5; D is possibly TRBD2 (7 bases). Trimming cost V 7 bases and J 5 bases, with 17 bases left between them. The CDR3 has 14 residues. Per germline, CDR1 SEHNR and CDR2 FQNEAQ (reference sequence).

This clone was seen more than once but under ten times. V gene TRBV20-1 combines with J gene TRBJ1-1; tentative D call: TRBD1 (5 bases). Germline CDR1 reads DFQATT; CDR2 reads SNEGSKA (reference sequence). The V end was cut by 3 bases, the J end by 7 bases, with 9 bases between. The CDR3 spans 11 residues. The CDR3 sequence is CSASGQDEAFF. CDR3 coding DNA: TGCAGTGCTAGTGGACAAGATGAAGCTTTCTTT.

The chain carries TRBV7-3 and TRBJ2-5; TRBD1 is a possible D gene (7 bases). V was shortened by 2 bases and J by 5 bases, with 15 bases between the two germline ends. CDR1 and CDR2 (germline): SGHTA, FQGTGA. This CDR3 region has 15 residues. CDR3 DNA sequence: TGTGCCAGCAGCTTATCCGAGACAGGGAGGGAGACCCAGTACTTC. It codes for CASSLSETGRETQYF.

This chain links TRBV7-3 with TRBJ1-6, with 8 bases aligning to TRBD1. V trimming: 3 bases; J trimming: 8 bases; junction bases outside the gene matches: 3. The germline V gene has CDR1 SGHTA and CDR2 FQGTGA. This CDR3 has 14 amino acids. CDR3 amino acids: CASSFGQGHSPLHF. The CDR3 DNA is TGTGCCAGCAGCTTCGGACAGGGACATTCACCCCTCCACTTT.

The J gene is TRBJ1-3, the V gene TRBV7-6, with a weak D call TRBD1 (6 bases). V lost 3 bases to trimming and J lost 7 bases, with 16 bases between them. The germline gives CDR1 SGHVS, CDR2 FNYEAQ. The CDR3 has 15 amino acids. CDR3 DNA sequence: TGTGCCAGCAGCTTGGGGTGGACAGCCGGTAACACCATATATTTT. It is translated as CASSLGWTAGNTIYF.

V is TRBV9 and J is TRBJ2-2; TRBD2 is a possible D gene (6 bases). The CDR3 contains 14 residues. The V gene's germline CDR1 is SGDLS and CDR2 YYNGEE. V was shortened by 4 bases and J by 6 bases, with 13 bases between the two germline ends. CDR3 in amino acids: CASSTRGSPGELFF. The CDR3 DNA is TGTGCCAGCAGCACCCGGGGGAGTCCCGGGGAGCTGTTTTTT.

The table lists this clone with a count of one. This sequence joins TRBV3-1 (or the pseudogene TRBV3-2) and TRBJ1-1, with TRBD1 matching over 7 bases. V shed 3 bases, J shed 3 bases, and the junction held 10 bases outside the gene matches. The germline V gene encodes CDR1 LGHDT and CDR2 YNNKEL (reference sequence). CDR3 length equals 16 residues. CDR3 coding DNA: TGTGCCAGCAGCCATAAATCGACAGGGTCTCACACTGAAGCTTTCTTT. This sequence encodes CASSHKSTGSHTEAFF.

This chain connects TRBV18 to TRBJ1-1; tentatively, D is TRBD1 (6 bases). The CDR3 runs 14 residues. Germline V lookup: CDR1 KGHSH, CDR2 LQKENI. Trimming removed 5 bases at V and 1 base at J, with 11 bases between. The CDR3 coding sequence is TGTGCCAGCTCAACCAACAGGGCGAACACTGAAGCTTTCTTT. Protein sequence: CASSTNRANTEAFF.

V gene TRBV10-1 combines with J gene TRBJ2-1; TRBD2 matches at 10 bases. Germline CDR1 reads WNHNN; CDR2 reads SYGVQD (reference sequence). The CDR3 runs to 15 residues. Trimming took 1 base from V and 4 from J; bases not matched to a gene: 1. The CDR3, as DNA: TGCGCCAGCAGTGAGTTAGCGGGAGGATACAATGAGCAGTTCTTC. It yields the protein CASSELAGGYNEQFF.

CDR3 loop: CASNTDSGIIYGYTF. The CDR3 bases are TGTGCCAGTAACACGGACAGCGGGATTATCTATGGCTACACCTTC. V usage is TRBV19 and J usage is TRBJ1-2, with D perhaps TRBD1 (6 bases). The CDR3 has 15 residues. V shed 7 bases and J shed 4 bases, with 19 bases lying between them. Looked up from germline, CDR1 is LNHDA and CDR2 is SQIVND (reference sequence).

The count of this clone is one. V usage is TRBV10-1 and J usage is TRBJ1-4; 7 nucleotides line up with TRBD1. V was pared by 6 bases and J by 6 bases, with 4 bases of the junction left unmatched. The CDR3 is 13 residues long. The germline V gene encodes CDR1 WNHNN and CDR2 SYGVQD (reference sequence). In DNA form, the CDR3 reads TGCGCCAGCAGAAGGACAGGAGATGAAAAACTGTTTTTT. This encodes CASRRTGDEKLFF.

This clone was recorded once. The chain joins TRBV5-1 to TRBJ2-2; 8 bases match TRBD2. Trimming cost V 0 bases and J 5 bases; bases outside gene matches: 12. This CDR3 is built from 18 residues. Looked up from germline, CDR1 is SGHRS and CDR2 is YFSETQ. This CDR3 is CASSLEAGAALGTGELFF. CDR3 in DNA: TGCGCCAGCAGCTTGGAAGCGGGGGCCGCTCTAGGAACCGGGGAGCTGTTTTTT.

The rearrangement uses TRBV5-1 and TRBJ2-2, with TRBD1 identical over 7 bases. This CDR3 spans 14 amino acids. Germline V CDR1 and CDR2: SGHRS, YFSETQ. V shed 3 bases and J 4 bases; nucleotides not matched to a gene: 3. The CDR3 sequence: CASSSSGGTGELFF. DNA for the CDR3: TGCGCCAGCAGCTCGTCAGGGGGCACCGGGGAGCTGTTTTTT.

V usage is TRBV4-1 and J usage is TRBJ1-2; 10 positions match TRBD1. Germline values: CDR1 MGHRA, CDR2 YSYEKL. The V and J ends lost 2 bases and 3 bases, in that order; junction bases with no gene match: 15. The CDR3 is 19 amino acids. The CDR3 nucleotides read TGCGCCAGCAGCCAACTCTACCGGGACAGGGGACCCGGGGACTATGGCTACACCTTC. It translates to CASSQLYRDRGPGDYGYTF.

The chain joins TRBV7-9 to TRBJ1-2, with D uncertain. Between the trimmed V and J ends, which lost 3 bases and 3 bases, there was a span of 5 bases. The CDR3 length is 12 residues. The germline CDR1 and CDR2 sequences are SEHNR and FQNEAQ (reference sequence). CDR3 nucleotides: TGTGCCAGCAGCTTCAGCGACTATGGCTACACCTTC. Encoded protein: CASSFSDYGYTF.

This chain uses TRBV5-6 with TRBJ1-5; the D gene is possibly TRBD1 (5 bases). Germline V gene data show CDR1 as SGHDT and CDR2 as YYEEEE. The CDR3 totals 13 residues. V lost 4 bases and J 5 bases, leaving 10 bases between the germline ends. The DNA of the CDR3 is TGTGCCAGCAGCAGGAGGGGTTATCAGCCCCAGCATTTT. Translated, it gives CASSRRGYQPQHF. Drawing the rest from reference TRBV5-6 and TRBJ1-5, the complete variable domain is DAGVTQSPTHLIKTRGQQVTLRCSPKSGHDTVSWYQQALGQGPQFIFQYYEEEERQRGNFPDRFSGHQFPNYSSELNVNALLLGDSALYLCASSRRGYQPQHFGDGTRLSIL.

The chain is built from TRBV6-5 and TRBJ1-6; TRBD1 is a possible D gene (5 bases). V was pared by 2 bases and J by 7 bases, with 12 bases between. Germline V lookup: CDR1 MNHEY, CDR2 SVGAGI. There are 15 residues in the CDR3. The chain's CDR3 is CASSYPQGRNSPLHF. CDR3 nucleotide sequence: TGTGCCAGCAGTTACCCCCAGGGTCGGAATTCACCCCTCCACTTT.